Reported below is one T cell receptor beta chain. The antigen it binds to is not known. No base quality information exists; no much larger clone differs at one position. The sample belongs to a study of response to subunit inactivated influenza vaccine (dated by TCRdb to the late 2010s). With respect to the entire study: The study used deep quantitative T cell receptor repertoire profiling to track responses to a trivalent subunit inactivated influenza vaccine.

According to the germline V gene, CDR1 reads LGHNA and CDR2 reads YSLEER. From V the trimming removes 4 bases and from J it removes 8 bases, while the gene matches leave 6 bases of the junction unaccounted for. The cysteine opens and the phenylalanine closes a CDR3 of 13 amino acids. This entry keeps only the CDR3 DNA: 39 bases, framed from base 1. The investigation overall reported the following: It was suggested by the authors that each seasonal influenza vaccination may recruit only a limited number of new T cells.

The library came from RT-PCR. The sequencer listed for this sample is Illumina HiSeq 2500. Starting from the raw public reads, TCRdb applied fastp trimming at Q25, assembled clones with MiXCR and retained in-frame beta chains. One record per CDR3 amino acid sequence lists the most common genes and DNA. In this sample the table shows a few hundred thousand distinct CDR3 sequences, around 15% of which occur a single time. The ten top clones hold 11% of the sample. The chain is assembled from TRBV4-3 and TRBJ1-1; TRBD1 lines up with 8 middle nucleotides. The starting material was PBMCs from blood, obtained 12 days after vaccination. The receptor comes from a man aged 50-60 years who received an inactivated influenza vaccine. Donor details come from another sample of the same person, matched by shared clones. The CDR3 region reads CASSPRTGREAFF. The bases read TGCGCCAGCAGCCCCCGGACAGGGCGAGAAGCTTTCTTT.